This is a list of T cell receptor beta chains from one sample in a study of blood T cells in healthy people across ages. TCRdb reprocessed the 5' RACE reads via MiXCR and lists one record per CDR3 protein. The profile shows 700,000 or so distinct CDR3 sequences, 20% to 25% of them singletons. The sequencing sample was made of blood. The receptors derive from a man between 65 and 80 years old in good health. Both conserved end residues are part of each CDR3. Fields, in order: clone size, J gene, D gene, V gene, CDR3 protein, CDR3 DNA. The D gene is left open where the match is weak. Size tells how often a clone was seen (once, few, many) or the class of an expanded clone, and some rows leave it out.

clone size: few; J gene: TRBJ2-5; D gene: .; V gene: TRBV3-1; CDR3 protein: CASSRTRGTQYF; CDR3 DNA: TGTGCCAGCAGCCGGACTCGGGGGACCCAGTACTTC
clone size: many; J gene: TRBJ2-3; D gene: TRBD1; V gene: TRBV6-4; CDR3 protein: CASSEIQGVDTQYF; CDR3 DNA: TGTGCCAGCAGTGAGATACAGGGGGTGGATACGCAGTATTTT
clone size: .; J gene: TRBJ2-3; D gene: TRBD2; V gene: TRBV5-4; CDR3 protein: CASSHGTRTDTQYF; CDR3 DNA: TGTGCCAGCAGCCACGGGACTAGGACAGATACGCAGTATTTT
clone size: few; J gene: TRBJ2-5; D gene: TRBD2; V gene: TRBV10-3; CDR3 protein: CAIKASGNEETQYF; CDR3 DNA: TGTGCCATCAAGGCTAGCGGGAATGAGGAGACCCAGTACTTC
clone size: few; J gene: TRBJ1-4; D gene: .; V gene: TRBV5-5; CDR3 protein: CASSLDSDNEKLFF; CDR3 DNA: TGTGCCAGCAGCTTGGACAGTGATAATGAAAAACTGTTTTTT
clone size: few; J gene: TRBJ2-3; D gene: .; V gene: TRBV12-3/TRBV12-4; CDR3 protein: CASSSTDPAPDAQYF; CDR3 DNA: TGTGCCAGCAGCTCGACGGATCCCGCTCCGGATGCGCAGTATTTT
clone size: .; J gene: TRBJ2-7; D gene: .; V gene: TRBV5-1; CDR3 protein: CASSLGTSNEQYF; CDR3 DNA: TGCGCCAGCAGCTTGGGGACATCGAACGAGCAGTACTTC
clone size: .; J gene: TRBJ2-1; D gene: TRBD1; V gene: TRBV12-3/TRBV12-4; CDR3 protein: CASSLGTGMFDEQFF; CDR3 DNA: TGTGCCAGCAGTTTGGGGACAGGGATGTTCGATGAGCAGTTCTTC
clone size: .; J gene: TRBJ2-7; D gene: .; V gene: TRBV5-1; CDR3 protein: CASSLADSRYSYEQYF; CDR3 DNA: TGCGCCAGCAGCTTGGCCGATAGCCGGTACAGCTACGAGCAGTACTTC
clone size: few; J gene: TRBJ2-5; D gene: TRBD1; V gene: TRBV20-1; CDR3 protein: CSARENRGSFGETQYF; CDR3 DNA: TGCAGTGCTAGGGAAAACAGGGGGTCTTTCGGAGAGACCCAGTACTTC
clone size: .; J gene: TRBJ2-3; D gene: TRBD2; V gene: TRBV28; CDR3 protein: CASSSPPSGGDGRTDTQYF; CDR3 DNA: TGTGCCAGCAGTTCCCCCCCTAGCGGGGGGGATGGGCGGACAGATACGCAGTATTTT
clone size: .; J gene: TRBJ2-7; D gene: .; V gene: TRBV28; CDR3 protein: CASSLRTISPNEQYF; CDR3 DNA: TGTGCCAGCAGTTTGCGGACAATTTCCCCCAACGAGCAGTACTTC
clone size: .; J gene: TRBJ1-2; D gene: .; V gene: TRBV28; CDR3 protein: CASGPNDRRRDGYTF; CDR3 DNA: TGTGCCAGCGGCCCGAACGACAGGCGAAGGGATGGCTACACCTTC
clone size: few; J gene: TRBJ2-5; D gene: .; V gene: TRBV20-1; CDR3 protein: CSAREGGGRETQYF; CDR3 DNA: TGCAGTGCTAGAGAAGGGGGGGGCCGGGAGACCCAGTACTTC
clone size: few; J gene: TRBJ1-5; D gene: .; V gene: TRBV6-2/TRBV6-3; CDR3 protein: CASGNGGVEQPQHF; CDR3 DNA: TGTGCCAGCGGGAACGGGGGTGTTGAGCAGCCCCAGCATTTT
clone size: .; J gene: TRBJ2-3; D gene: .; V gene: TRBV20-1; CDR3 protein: CSAREGTTSTDTQYF; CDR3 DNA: TGCAGTGCTAGAGAAGGGACAACTAGCACAGATACGCAGTATTTT
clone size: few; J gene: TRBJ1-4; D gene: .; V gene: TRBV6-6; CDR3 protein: CASSYTGNEKLFF; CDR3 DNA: TGTGCCAGCAGTTACACGGGGAATGAAAAACTGTTTTTT
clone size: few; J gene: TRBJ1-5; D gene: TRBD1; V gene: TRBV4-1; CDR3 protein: CASSQGQGTSNQPQHF; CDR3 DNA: TGCGCCAGCAGCCAGGGACAGGGGACTAGCAATCAGCCCCAGCATTTT
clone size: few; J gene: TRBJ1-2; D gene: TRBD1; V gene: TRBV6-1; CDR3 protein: CASSEGGQGRYGYTF; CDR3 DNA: TGTGCCAGCAGTGAAGGGGGACAGGGAAGATATGGCTACACCTTC
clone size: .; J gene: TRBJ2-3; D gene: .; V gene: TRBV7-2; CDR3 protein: CASSLETAGTDTQYF; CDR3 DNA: TGTGCCAGCAGCTTAGAGACAGCCGGCACAGATACGCAGTATTTT
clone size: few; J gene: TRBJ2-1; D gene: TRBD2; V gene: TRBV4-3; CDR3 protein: CASSKTGTINNEQFF; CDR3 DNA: TGCGCCAGCAGCAAGACCGGGACTATTAACAATGAGCAGTTCTTC
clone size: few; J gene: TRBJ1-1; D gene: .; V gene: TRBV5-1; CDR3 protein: CASRSQMNTEAFF; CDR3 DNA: TGCGCCAGCAGGTCACAAATGAACACTGAAGCTTTCTTT
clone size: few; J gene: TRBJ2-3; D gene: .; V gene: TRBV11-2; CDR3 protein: CASSLYEGGNTQYF; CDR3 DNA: TGTGCCAGCAGCTTATATGAAGGGGGGAATACGCAGTATTTT
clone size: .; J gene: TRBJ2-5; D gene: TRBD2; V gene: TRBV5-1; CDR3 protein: CASSPPLAAYQETQYF; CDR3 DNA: TGCGCCAGCAGCCCTCCTCTAGCGGCCTACCAAGAGACCCAGTACTTC
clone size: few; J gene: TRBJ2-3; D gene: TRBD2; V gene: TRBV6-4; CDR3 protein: CASSAGTSGTDTQYF; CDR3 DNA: TGTGCCAGCAGCGCCGGGACTAGCGGCACAGATACGCAGTATTTT
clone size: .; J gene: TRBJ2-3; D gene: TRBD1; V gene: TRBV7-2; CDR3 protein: CASSLWVGTGATDTQYF; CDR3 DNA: TGTGCCAGCAGCTTATGGGTAGGGACAGGGGCCACAGATACGCAGTATTTT
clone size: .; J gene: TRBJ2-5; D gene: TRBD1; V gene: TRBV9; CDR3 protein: CASSVSMGQQETQYF; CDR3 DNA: TGTGCCAGCAGCGTGTCAATGGGACAGCAAGAGACCCAGTACTTC
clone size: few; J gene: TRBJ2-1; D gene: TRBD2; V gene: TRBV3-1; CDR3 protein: CASSQHGGRSYNEQFF; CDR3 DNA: TGTGCCAGCAGCCAACACGGGGGGAGGTCCTACAATGAGCAGTTCTTC
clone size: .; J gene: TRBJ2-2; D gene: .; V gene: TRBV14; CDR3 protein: CASSQDLGGELFF; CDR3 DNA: TGTGCCAGCAGCCAAGATCTGGGCGGGGAGCTGTTTTTT
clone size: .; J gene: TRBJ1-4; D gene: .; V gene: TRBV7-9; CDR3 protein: CASSSPPTVEKLFF; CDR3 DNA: TGTGCCAGCAGCTCTCCCCCAACAGTGGAAAAACTGTTTTTT
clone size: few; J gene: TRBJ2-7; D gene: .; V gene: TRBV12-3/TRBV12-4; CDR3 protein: CASSLWAAYEQYF; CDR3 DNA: TGTGCCAGCAGTTTATGGGCAGCCTACGAGCAGTACTTC
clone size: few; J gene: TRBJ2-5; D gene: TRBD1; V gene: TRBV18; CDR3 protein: CASSPSLPGQGAGEQYF; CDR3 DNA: TGTGCCAGCTCACCATCCCTTCCGGGACAGGGGGCGGGGGAGCAGTACTTC
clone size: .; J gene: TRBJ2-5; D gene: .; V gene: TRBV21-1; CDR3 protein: CASIEPWQPLAGRQETQYF; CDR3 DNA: TGTGCCAGCATCGAACCCTGGCAACCGCTAGCGGGAAGACAAGAGACCCAGTACTTC
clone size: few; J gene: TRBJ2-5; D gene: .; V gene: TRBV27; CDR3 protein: CASSLSLVGAVKTQYF; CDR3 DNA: TGTGCCAGCAGTTTATCGTTGGTGGGGGCCGTAAAGACCCAGTACTTC
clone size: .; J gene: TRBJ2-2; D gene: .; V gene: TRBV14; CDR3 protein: CASSQVPAGELFF; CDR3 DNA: TGTGCCAGCAGCCAAGTGCCCGCCGGGGAGCTGTTTTTT
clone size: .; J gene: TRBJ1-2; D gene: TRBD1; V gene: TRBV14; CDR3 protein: CASSQAQGAYGYTF; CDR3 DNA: TGTGCCAGCAGCCAAGCTCAGGGGGCCTATGGCTACACCTTC
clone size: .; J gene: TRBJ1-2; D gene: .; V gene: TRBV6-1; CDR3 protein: CASSEALGYSYGYTF; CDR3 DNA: TGTGCCAGCAGTGAAGCGCTTGGTTACAGCTATGGCTACACCTTC
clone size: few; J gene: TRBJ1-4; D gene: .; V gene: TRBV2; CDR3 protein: CASSVFRVKATSEKLFF; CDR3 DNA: TGTGCCAGCAGTGTTTTCAGGGTAAAGGCAACTAGTGAAAAACTGTTTTTT
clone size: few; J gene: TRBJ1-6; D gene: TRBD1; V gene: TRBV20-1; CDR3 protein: CSAIGTGDSPLHF; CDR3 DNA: TGCAGTGCGATCGGGACAGGGGATTCACCCCTCCACTTT
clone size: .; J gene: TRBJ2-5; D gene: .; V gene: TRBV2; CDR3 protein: CASSVSGLWVGETQYF; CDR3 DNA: TGTGCCAGCAGTGTGTCGGGACTCTGGGTAGGAGAGACCCAGTACTTC
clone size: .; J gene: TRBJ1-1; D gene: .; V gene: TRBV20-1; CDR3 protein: CSAIPGHANTEAFF; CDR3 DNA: TGCAGTGCTATTCCGGGACACGCGAACACTGAAGCTTTCTTT
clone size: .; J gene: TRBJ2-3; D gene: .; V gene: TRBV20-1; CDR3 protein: CSAPLPGVTDTQYF; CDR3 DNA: TGCAGTGCCCCCCTTCCGGGGGTTACAGATACGCAGTATTTT
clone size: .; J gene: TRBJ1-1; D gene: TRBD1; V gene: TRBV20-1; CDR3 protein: CSPDRGRTEAFF; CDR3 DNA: TGCAGCCCCGACAGGGGGAGAACTGAAGCTTTCTTT
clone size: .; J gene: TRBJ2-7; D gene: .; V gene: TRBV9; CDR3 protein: CASSVTTVGVHEQYF; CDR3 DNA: TGTGCCAGCAGCGTGACCACAGTGGGGGTCCACGAGCAGTACTTC
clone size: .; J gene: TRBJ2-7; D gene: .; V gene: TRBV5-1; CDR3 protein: CASSLVQGFYEQYF; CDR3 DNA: TGCGCCAGCAGCTTGGTACAGGGATTTTACGAGCAGTACTTC
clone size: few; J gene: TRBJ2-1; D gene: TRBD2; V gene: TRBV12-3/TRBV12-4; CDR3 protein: CASSPGVAGYNEQFF; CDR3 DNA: TGTGCCAGCAGTCCTGGGGTAGCGGGATACAATGAGCAGTTCTTC
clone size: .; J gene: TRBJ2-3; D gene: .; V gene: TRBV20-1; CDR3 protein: CSARDPAISTDTQYF; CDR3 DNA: TGCAGTGCTAGAGACCCGGCGATTAGTACAGATACGCAGTATTTT
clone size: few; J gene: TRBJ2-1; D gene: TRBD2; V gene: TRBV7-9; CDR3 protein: CASSLSGGAGNNEQFF; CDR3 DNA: TGTGCCAGCAGCCTTAGTGGGGGAGCGGGGAACAATGAGCAGTTCTTC
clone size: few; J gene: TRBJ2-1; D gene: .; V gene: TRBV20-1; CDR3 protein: CSARGNGGSSYNEQFF; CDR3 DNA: TGCAGTGCTAGGGGGAACGGAGGGAGCTCCTACAATGAGCAGTTCTTC
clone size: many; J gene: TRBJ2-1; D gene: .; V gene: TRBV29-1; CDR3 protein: CSVDRAGIGGSYNEQFF; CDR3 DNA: TGCAGCGTTGACCGGGCAGGGATTGGGGGTTCCTACAATGAGCAGTTCTTC
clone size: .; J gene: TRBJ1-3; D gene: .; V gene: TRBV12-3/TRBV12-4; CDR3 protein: CASSLALETYSGNTIYF; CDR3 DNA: TGTGCCAGCAGTTTGGCGTTGGAGACCTACTCTGGAAACACCATATATTTT
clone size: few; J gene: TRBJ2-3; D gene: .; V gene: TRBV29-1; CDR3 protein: CSVVLAADTQYF; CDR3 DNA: TGCAGCGTTGTACTAGCCGCAGATACGCAGTATTTT
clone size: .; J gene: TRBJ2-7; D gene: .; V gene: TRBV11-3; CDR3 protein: CASSLWDNYEQYF; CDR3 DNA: TGTGCCAGCAGCTTGTGGGACAACTACGAGCAGTACTTC
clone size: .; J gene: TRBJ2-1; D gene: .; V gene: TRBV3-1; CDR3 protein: CASSQDGRSSSYNEQFF; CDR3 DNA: TGTGCCAGCAGCCAAGATGGTAGGTCAAGCTCCTACAATGAGCAGTTCTTC
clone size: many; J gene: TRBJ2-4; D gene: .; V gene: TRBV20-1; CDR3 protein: CSARDRGTSLAKNIQYF; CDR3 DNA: TGCAGTGCTAGAGATCGGGGGACATCACTAGCCAAAAACATTCAGTACTTC